In this sample, the clone carrying this T cell receptor (beta chain) turned up many times. Its cognate antigen is unknown. The data stem from a study of T-cell memory formation after mild COVID-19. Study as a whole: For the most part, TCR clusters were specific to one donor.

V dropped 7 bases and J dropped 0; count of bases not matched to a gene: 5. The CDR3 has 13 amino acids. Germline V lookup: CDR1 SQVTM, CDR2 ANQGSEA. 5'RACE with constant-segment primers yielded barcoded, UMI-tagged TCR alpha and TCR beta cDNA libraries. A single record per CDR3 protein comes from TCRdb applying MiXCR to the 5' RACE reads. The sample consists of a few hundred thousand distinct CDR3 sequences, 8.5% to 9.5% of them appearing once. Study-wide results and caveats: CD4+ contracting clones lay mainly in CM and EM, CD8+ ones in EMRA.

The specimen sequenced was PBMCs or a T cell subset sorted from them (not recorded which). The V call is TRBV29-1, the J call TRBJ1-1; 7 bases align to TRBD1. This receptor was obtained from a man in his late teens or twenties who had mild COVID-19 (a few samples of this study predate the infection). Cell type and time point are not known. The CDR3 sequence is CSGTGTVNTEAFF. CDR3 DNA sequence: TGCAGCGGTACCGGGACAGTGAACACTGAAGCTTTCTTT.